Here is one T cell receptor beta chain with its context. Its antigen is unknown. J was trimmed by 0 bases and V by 6 bases; bases with no gene match: 6. The CDR3 is 15 residues long. Germline CDR1 reads ENHRY; CDR2 reads SYGVKD. The sample belongs to a study of blood T cells in healthy people across ages. Points from the study as a whole: A roughly linear age-dependent decrease characterized TCR beta diversity per million T cells. Because sorting was not performed, PBMCs prevented conclusive naive versus antigen-experienced comparison.

For the second PCR, which ran for about 7 to 11 cycles, a sample-barcoded 5' primer and a J-beta primer mix were used. Through a template-switch adaptor with 12 random nucleotides, each cDNA molecule received a tag. One entry per CDR3 protein results from TCRdb running MiXCR on the 5' RACE reads. The sample holds about 1.4 million distinct CDR3 sequences; roughly 60% are singletons and the top ten take under 8.5%. The J gene is TRBJ2-3, the V gene TRBV10-3; TRBD1 matches at 7 bases. The TCR sequence derives from a man younger than 30 in good health. Input material: blood. CDR3 DNA: TGTGCCATCAGGACCCAGGGGGACAGCACAGATACGCAGTATTTT. Translated, it gives CAIRTQGDSTDTQYF.